The clone carrying this TCR beta chain was seen at least ten times. What it binds is unknown. This sample was taken from a study of early T cells in non-severe SARS-CoV-2 infection. Study as a whole: Sequencing of bulk RNA from unsorted whole blood was done, without chain pairing. Points from the study as a whole: Lookups in VDJdb leaned toward anti-spike CD8 responses and missed private and CD4 specificities.

As part of library construction, unique molecular identifiers were attached to individual cDNA molecules. TCRdb re-called the 5' RACE reads through MiXCR, storing one row per CDR3 protein. Among around 92,000 distinct CDR3 sequences listed, more than 9.5% were seen once. The receptor was derived from an adult who was a healthcare worker with PCR-confirmed SARS-CoV-2 infection or an uninfected control (not recorded which). Specimen: whole blood.

The CDR3 loop is CASSLVGARFQETQYF. DNA for the CDR3: TGTGCCAGCAGCTTGGTGGGGGCCAGGTTTCAAGAGACCCAGTACTTC. This chain connects TRBV5-6 to TRBJ2-5, with D maybe TRBD1 (6 bases). Germline lookup yields CDR1 SGHDT and CDR2 YYEEEE. The CDR3 has 16 amino acids. Trimming left V 0 bases short and J 2 bases short, with 14 bases between.